The source of this T cell receptor (beta chain) is a study of T cells in Graves' hyperthyroidism and ophthalmopathy. Using around 10 ml of fresh peripheral blood, PBMCs were prepared. Amplification yielded TCR beta CDR3 regions, with RNA transcripts as the source. HTBI primers were the set used in a first-round RT-PCR of the TCR CDR3. MiXCR was run by TCRdb on the multiplex PCR reads, yielding one entry per CDR3 protein. Among roughly 40,000 distinct CDR3 sequences listed, roughly half were seen once. Remarks on this clonotype: At one of its ends the junction is not consistent with the germline gene, which may arise from a read error.

Germline V gives CDR1 SGHNT, CDR2 YYREEE (reference sequence). The CDR3 sequence is 15 residues long. The receptor comes from a man aged 40-49 years with Graves' ophthalmopathy. The gene calls are TRBV5-4 and TRBJ2-1; D unresolved. The source material was blood. CDR3 in DNA: TGTGCCAGCAGCTTGGACTCCAACTCCTACAATGAGCAGCACTTC. Amino acids: CASSLDSNSYNEQHF. Based on the CDR3 plus reference TRBV5-4 and TRBJ2-1, the full variable domain is ETGVTQSPTHLIKTRGQQVTLRCSSQSGHNTVSWYQQALGQGPQFIFQYYREEENGRGNFPPRFSGLQFPNYSSELNVNALELDDSALYLCASSLDSNSYNEQHFGPGTRLTVL.